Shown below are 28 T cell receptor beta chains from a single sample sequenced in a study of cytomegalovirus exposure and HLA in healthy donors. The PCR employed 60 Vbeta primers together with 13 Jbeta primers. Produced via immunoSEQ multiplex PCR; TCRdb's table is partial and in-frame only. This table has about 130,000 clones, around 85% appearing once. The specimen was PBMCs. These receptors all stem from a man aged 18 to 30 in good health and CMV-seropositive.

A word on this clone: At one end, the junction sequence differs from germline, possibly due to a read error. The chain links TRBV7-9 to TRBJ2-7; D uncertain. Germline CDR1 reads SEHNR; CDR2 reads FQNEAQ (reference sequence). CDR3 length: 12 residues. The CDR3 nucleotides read TGTTCCAGCAGCCCCGACTCAAGGCAGCAGTACTTC. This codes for CSSSPDSRQQYF.

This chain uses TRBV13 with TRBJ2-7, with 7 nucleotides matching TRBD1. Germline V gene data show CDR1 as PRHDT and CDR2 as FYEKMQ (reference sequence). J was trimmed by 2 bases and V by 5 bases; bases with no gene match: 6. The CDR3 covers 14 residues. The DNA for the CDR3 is TGTGCCAGCAGCCGTGGACAGGACCCCTACGAGCAGTACTTC. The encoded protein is CASSRGQDPYEQYF.

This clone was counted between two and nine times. CDR3 sequence reads: CASSEDREWGSPLHF. For the CDR3, the DNA is TGTGCCAGCAGTGAAGATCGGGAATGGGGTTCACCCCTCCACTTT. J is TRBJ1-6 and V is TRBV2; D gene ambiguous. The length of the CDR3 is 15 residues. Trimming cost V 1 base and J 9 bases, with 13 bases left between them. The germline CDR1 and CDR2 sequences are SNHLY and FYNNEI.

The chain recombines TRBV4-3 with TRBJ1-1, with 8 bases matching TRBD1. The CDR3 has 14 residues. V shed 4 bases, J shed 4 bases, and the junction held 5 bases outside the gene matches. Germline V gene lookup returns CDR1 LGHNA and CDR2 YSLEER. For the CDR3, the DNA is TGCGCCAGCAGCCCAGGACAGGGAAGCACTGAAGCTTTCTTT. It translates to CASSPGQGSTEAFF.

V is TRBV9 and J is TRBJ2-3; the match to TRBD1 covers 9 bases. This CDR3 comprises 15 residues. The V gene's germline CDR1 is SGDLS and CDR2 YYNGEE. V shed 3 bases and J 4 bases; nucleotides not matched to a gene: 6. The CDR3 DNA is TGTGCCAGCAGCGCGGGGACAGGGCGTGCAGATACGCAGTATTTT. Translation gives CASSAGTGRADTQYF.

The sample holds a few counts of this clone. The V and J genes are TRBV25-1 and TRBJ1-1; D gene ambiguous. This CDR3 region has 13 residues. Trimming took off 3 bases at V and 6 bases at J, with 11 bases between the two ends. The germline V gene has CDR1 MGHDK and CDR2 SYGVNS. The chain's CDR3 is CASSEGVVAEAFF. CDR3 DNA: TGTGCCAGCAGTGAGGGAGTGGTGGCTGAAGCTTTCTTT.

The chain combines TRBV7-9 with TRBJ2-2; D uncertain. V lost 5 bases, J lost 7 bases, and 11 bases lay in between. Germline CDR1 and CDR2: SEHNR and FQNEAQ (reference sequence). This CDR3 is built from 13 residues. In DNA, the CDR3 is TGTGCCAGCAGCCCCACCAACGGCGGGGAGCTGTTTTTT. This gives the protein CASSPTNGGELFF.

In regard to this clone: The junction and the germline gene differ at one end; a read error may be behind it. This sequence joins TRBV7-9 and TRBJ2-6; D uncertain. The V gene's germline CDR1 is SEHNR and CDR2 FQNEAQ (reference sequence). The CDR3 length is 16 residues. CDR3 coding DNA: TGTTCCAGCAGCTTAGCACACCAATCTGGGGCCAACGTCCTGACTTTC. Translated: CSSSLAHQSGANVLTF.

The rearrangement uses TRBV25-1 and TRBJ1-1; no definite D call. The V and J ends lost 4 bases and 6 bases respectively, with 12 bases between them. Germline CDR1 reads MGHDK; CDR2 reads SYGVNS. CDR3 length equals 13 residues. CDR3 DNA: TGTGCCAGCAGTGGGAGCGGAGACGCTGAAGCTTTCTTT. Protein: CASSGSGDAEAFF.

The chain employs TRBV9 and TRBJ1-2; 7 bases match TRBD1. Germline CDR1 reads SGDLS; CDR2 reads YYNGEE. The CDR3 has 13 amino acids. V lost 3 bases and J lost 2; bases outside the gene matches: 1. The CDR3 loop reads CASSEQGNYGYTF. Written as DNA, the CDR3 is TGTGCCAGCAGCGAACAGGGGAACTATGGCTACACCTTC. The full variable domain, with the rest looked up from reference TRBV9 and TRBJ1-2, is DSGVTQTPKHLITATGQRVTLRCSPRSGDLSVYWYQQSLDQGLQFLIQYYNGEERAKGNILERFSAQQFPDLHSELNLSSLELGDSALYFCASSEQGNYGYTFGSGTRLTVV.

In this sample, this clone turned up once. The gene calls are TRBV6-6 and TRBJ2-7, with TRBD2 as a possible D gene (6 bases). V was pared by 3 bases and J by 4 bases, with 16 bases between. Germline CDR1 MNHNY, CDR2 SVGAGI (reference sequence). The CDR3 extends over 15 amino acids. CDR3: CASSYLGGPSYEQYF. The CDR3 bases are TGTGCCAGCAGTTATCTGGGAGGCCCATCGTACGAGCAGTACTTC.

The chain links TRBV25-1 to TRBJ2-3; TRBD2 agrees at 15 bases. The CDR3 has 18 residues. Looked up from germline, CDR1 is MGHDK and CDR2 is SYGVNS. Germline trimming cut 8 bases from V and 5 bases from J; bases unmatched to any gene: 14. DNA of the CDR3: TGTGCCAGCCCCTGGACTAGCGGGAGGGCACGATTCGGAGATACGCAGTATTTT. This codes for CASPWTSGRARFGDTQYF.

The CDR3 here is CASSQELAGGLLQFF. CDR3 nucleotides: TGCGCCAGCAGCCAGGAACTAGCGGGAGGGTTGTTGCAGTTCTTC. V gene TRBV5-1 combines with J gene TRBJ2-1, with TRBD2 identical over 13 bases. The CDR3 covers 15 residues. The V segment lost 4 bases and the J segment 12 bases; nucleotides outside the gene matches: 10. Germline V CDR1 and CDR2: SGHRS, YFSETQ.

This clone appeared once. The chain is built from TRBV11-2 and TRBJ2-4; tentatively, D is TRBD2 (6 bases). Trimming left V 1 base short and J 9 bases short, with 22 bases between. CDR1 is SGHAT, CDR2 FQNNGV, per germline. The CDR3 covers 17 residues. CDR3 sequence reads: CASSLGGMRGPEGIQYF. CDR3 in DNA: TGTGCCAGCAGCTTAGGTGGTATGAGGGGCCCGGAGGGCATTCAGTACTTC.

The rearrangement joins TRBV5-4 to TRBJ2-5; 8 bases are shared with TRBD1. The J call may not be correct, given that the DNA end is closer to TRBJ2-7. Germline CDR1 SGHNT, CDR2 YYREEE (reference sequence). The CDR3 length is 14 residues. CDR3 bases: TGTGCCAGCAGCTTGCAGGGGGCGACCTACGAGCAGTACTTC. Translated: CASSLQGATYEQYF.

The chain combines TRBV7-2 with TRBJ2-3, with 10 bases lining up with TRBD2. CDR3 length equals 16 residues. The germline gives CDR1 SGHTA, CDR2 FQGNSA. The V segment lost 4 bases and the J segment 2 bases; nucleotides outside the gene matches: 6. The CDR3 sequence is CASSSGTSAPTDTQYF. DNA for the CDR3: TGTGCCAGCAGCTCCGGGACTAGCGCCCCCACAGATACGCAGTATTTT.

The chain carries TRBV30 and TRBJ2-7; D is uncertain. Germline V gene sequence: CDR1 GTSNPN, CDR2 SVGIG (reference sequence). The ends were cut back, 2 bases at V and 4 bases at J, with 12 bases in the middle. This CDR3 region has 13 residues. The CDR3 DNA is TGTGCCTGGAGTCAGTCCCTCCATTACGAGCAGTACTTC. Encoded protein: CAWSQSLHYEQYF.

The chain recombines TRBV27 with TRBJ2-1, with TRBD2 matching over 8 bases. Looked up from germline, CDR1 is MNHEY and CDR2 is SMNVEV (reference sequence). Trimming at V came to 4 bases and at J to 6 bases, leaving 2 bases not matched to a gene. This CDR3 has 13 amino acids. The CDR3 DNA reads TGTGCCAGCAGTTGGGGACTAGTCAATGAGCAGTTCTTC. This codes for CASSWGLVNEQFF.

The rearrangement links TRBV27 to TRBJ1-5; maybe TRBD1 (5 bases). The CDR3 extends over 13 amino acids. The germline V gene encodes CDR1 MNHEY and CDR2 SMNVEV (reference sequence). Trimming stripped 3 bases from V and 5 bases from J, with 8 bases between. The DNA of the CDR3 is TGTGCCAGCAGTTTCAGGGAGGATCAGCCCCAGCATTTT. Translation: CASSFREDQPQHF.

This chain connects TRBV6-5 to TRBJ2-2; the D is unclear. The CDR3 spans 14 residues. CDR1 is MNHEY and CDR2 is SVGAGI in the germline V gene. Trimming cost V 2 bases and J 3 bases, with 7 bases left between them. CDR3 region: CASSYTADTGELFF. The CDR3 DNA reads TGTGCCAGCAGTTACACCGCGGACACCGGGGAGCTGTTTTTT.

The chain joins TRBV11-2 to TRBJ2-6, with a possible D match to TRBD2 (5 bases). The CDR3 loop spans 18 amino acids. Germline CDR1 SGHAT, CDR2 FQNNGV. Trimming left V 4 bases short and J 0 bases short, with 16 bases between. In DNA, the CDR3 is TGTGCCAGCAGCTCCAACGAGGGCCCGTACTCTGGGGCCAACGTCCTGACTTTC. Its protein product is CASSSNEGPYSGANVLTF.

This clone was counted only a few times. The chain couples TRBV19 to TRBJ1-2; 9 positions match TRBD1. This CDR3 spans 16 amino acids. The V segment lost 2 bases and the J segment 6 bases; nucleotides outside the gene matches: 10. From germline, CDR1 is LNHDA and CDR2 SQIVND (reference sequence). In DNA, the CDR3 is TGTGCCAGTAGTATATCTTCGGGACAGGGTATGAATGGCTACACCTTC. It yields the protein CASSISSGQGMNGYTF. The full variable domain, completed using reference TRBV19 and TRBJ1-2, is DGGITQSPKYLFRKEGQNVTLSCEQNLNHDAMYWYRQDPGQGLRLIYYSQIVNDFQKGDIAEGYSVSREKKESFPLTVTSAQKNPTAFYLCASSISSGQGMNGYTFGSGTRLTVV.

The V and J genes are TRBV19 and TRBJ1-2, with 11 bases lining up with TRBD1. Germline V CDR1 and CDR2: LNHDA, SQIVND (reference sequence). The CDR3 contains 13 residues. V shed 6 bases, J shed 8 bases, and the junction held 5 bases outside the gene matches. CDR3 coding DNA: TGTGCCAGTAGCATCCGGGACAGGGGGGGCTACACCTTC. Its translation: CASSIRDRGGYTF.

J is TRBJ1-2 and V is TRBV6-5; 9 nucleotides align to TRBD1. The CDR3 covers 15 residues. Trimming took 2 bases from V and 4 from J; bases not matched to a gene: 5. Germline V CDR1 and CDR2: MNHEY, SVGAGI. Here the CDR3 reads CASSYVGQGLYGYTF. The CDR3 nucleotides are TGTGCCAGCAGTTACGTGGGACAGGGTCTCTATGGCTACACCTTC.

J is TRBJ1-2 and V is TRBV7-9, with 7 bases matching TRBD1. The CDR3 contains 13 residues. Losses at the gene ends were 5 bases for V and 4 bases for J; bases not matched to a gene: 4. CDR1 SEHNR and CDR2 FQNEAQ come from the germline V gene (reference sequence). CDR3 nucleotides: TGTGCCAGCAGCCTAGGGACAGTCTATGGCTACACCTTC. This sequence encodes CASSLGTVYGYTF.

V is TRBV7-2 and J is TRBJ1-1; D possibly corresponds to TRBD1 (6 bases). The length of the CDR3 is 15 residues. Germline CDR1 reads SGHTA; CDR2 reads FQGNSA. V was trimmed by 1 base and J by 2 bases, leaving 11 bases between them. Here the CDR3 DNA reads TGTGCCAGCAGCTTAGACAGGGCTGTTAACACTGAAGCTTTCTTT. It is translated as CASSLDRAVNTEAFF.

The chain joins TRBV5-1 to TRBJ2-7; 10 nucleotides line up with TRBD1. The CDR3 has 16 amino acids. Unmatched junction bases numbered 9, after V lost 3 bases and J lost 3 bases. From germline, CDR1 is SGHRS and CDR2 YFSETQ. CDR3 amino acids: CASSSVTGGSFYEQYF. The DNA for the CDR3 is TGCGCCAGCAGCTCGGTGACAGGGGGCAGTTTCTACGAGCAGTACTTC.

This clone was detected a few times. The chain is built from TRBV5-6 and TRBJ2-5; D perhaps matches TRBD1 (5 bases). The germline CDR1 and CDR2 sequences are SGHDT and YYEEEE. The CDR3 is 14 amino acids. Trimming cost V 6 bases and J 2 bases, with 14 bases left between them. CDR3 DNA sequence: TGTGCCAGCACCCTGAGTGACAGACAAGAGACCCAGTACTTC. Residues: CASTLSDRQETQYF.